This entry lists 11 T cell receptor beta chains sequenced from one sample in a study of T cells after yellow fever vaccination. TCRdb re-analysed the 5' RACE reads in MiXCR, keeping a single row per CDR3 protein. The table has under 300,000 distinct CDR3 sequences, approximately 12% seen once; the top ten hold 0.4% to 0.55%. The material was CD4+ T cells sorted from PBMCs, obtained 45 days after the yellow fever booster vaccination. All receptors come from a man aged 25 to 45 who received the YFV17D yellow fever vaccine.

This chain joins TRBV5-5 and TRBJ2-5, with D perhaps TRBD1 (6 bases). CDR1 and CDR2 (germline): SGHKS, YYEKEE (reference sequence). With 4 bases removed from V and 5 bases from J, the gap between germline ends came to 18 bases. CDR3 length equals 15 residues. CDR3 nucleotide sequence: TGTGCCAGCAGCCTGATGACAGGTGGGCCGGAGACCCAGTACTTC. Translating it yields CASSLMTGGPETQYF.

This clonotype has just a few counts. The chain has TRBV6-2 or TRBV6-3 and TRBJ2-3, with D tentatively TRBD2 (5 bases). The V gene lost 6 bases and the J gene lost 4 bases, with 14 bases spanning the gap. Germline loops: CDR1 MNHEY, CDR2 SVGEGT. The CDR3 totals 14 residues. The CDR3: CASRWRRSADTQYF. The CDR3, as DNA: TGTGCCAGCAGATGGCGGAGGTCCGCAGATACGCAGTATTTT.

This clonotype was detected a few times. The V and J genes are TRBV20-1 and TRBJ2-3, with a possible D match to TRBD2 (6 bases). V was cut by 3 bases and J by 1 base, with 11 bases left in between. The CDR3 runs 14 residues. Germline-derived CDR1 and CDR2 are DFQATT and SNEGSKA (reference sequence). The CDR3 loop is CSARGGTGTDTQYF. The CDR3, as DNA: TGCAGTGCTAGGGGCGGGACGGGCACAGATACGCAGTATTTT.

The chain combines TRBV3-1 with TRBJ1-5; no reliable D call. The CDR3 runs to 15 residues. Germline assignment: CDR1 LGHDT and CDR2 YNNKEL (reference sequence). With 1 base removed from V and 4 bases from J, the gap between germline ends came to 11 bases. CDR3 coding DNA: TGTGCCAGCAGCCAAGGAGCGAACGAGAATCAGCCCCAGCATTTT. Translating gives CASSQGANENQPQHF.

This chain's CDR3 is CSARSPAAQYF. The CDR3 region has the DNA TGCAGTGCTAGAAGTCCCGCGGCCCAGTACTTC. This rearrangement joins TRBV20-1 to TRBJ2-5; D remains ambiguous. Trimming stripped 2 bases from V and 9 bases from J, with 10 bases between. The CDR3 is 11 amino acids. The germline V gene has CDR1 DFQATT and CDR2 SNEGSKA (reference sequence).

This chain uses TRBV20-1 with TRBJ2-2; D not resolved. Germline V CDR1 and CDR2: DFQATT, SNEGSKA (reference sequence). Trimming took off 0 bases at V and 0 bases at J, with 11 bases between the two ends. The length of the CDR3 is 16 residues. DNA for the CDR3: TGCAGTGCTAGAGATTACGTGGAATCGAACACCGGGGAGCTGTTTTTT. Translated, it gives CSARDYVESNTGELFF.

V usage is TRBV7-2 and J usage is TRBJ2-7; unclear D gene. Trimming pared 3 bases from V and 0 bases from J, leaving 15 bases between. Per the germline V gene, CDR1 is SGHTA and CDR2 is FQGNSA. The CDR3 has 16 residues. CDR3 in DNA: TGTGCCAGCAGCTTGGTTAGTCTTCTAAACTCCTACGAGCAGTACTTC. It is translated as CASSLVSLLNSYEQYF. Looking up the rest from reference TRBV7-2 and TRBJ2-7 gives the full variable domain: GAGVSQSPSNKVTEKGKDVELRCDPISGHTALYWYRQSLGQGLEFLIYFQGNSAPDKSGLPSDRFSAERTGGSVSTLTIQRTQQEDSAVYLCASSLVSLLNSYEQYFGPGTRLTVT.

This clonotype was detected a few times. The rearrangement joins TRBV25-1 to TRBJ2-5; 10 bases agree with TRBD2. Germline V CDR1 and CDR2: MGHDK, SYGVNS. The CDR3 runs 17 residues. Trimming at V came to 6 bases and at J to 2 bases, leaving 12 bases not matched to a gene. The CDR3 DNA reads TGTGCCAGCAGCCAACCTAGCGGGAGTGTGTGGCAAGAGACCCAGTACTTC. Protein: CASSQPSGSVWQETQYF.

This clonotype was recorded a few times. This chain connects TRBV20-1 to TRBJ2-2; D is possibly TRBD2 (5 bases). With 4 bases removed from V and 4 bases from J, the gap between germline ends came to 13 bases. CDR1 and CDR2 from the germline V gene are DFQATT and SNEGSKA (reference sequence). The CDR3 consists of 14 residues. The CDR3 protein is CSAKIPGSTGELFF. In nucleotides, the CDR3 is TGCAGTGCTAAAATACCGGGAAGCACCGGGGAGCTGTTTTTT.

The chain joins TRBV20-1 to TRBJ2-5; 8 bases map to TRBD2. With V trimmed by 3 bases and J by 5 bases, 11 bases remained unmatched. CDR1 is DFQATT and CDR2 is SNEGSKA in the germline V gene (reference sequence). The CDR3 has 15 amino acids. CDR3 coding DNA: TGCAGTGCTAGCGGTGGGGCGGGAGGTGGCGAGACCCAGTACTTC. Translated: CSASGGAGGGETQYF.

This clonotype showed up just a few times. The CDR3 reads CASSPGAPDTQYF. For the CDR3, the DNA is TGTGCCAGCAGCCCCGGGGCTCCAGATACGCAGTATTTT. This chain links TRBV12-3 or TRBV12-4 with TRBJ2-3; D is tentatively TRBD1 or TRBD2 (5 bases each). Trimming removed 6 bases at V and 4 bases at J, with 11 bases between. The CDR3 runs 13 residues.